This is a list of T cell receptor beta chains from one sample in a study of cytomegalovirus exposure and HLA in healthy donors. This table comes from immunoSEQ multiplex PCR, and its TCRdb copy is limited to in-frame clones, with some not included. In the table there are about 89,000 clones, approximately 9% of which are singletons. Sequenced sample: PBMCs. The receptors come from a man aged 50 to 60 in good health and CMV-seropositive. The CDR3 runs from the conserved cysteine through the conserved F or W. Each record gives: CDR3 DNA, CDR3 protein, CDR3 length, J gene, V gene, D gene, clone size. The D gene is left open where the match is weak. Part of the rows lack a size; the others show once, few, many or a class for expanded clones.

CDR3nt: TGTGCCACCAGCAGAGATCTCGGACCAACGGGGGACGGGGAGCTGTTTTTT; CDR3aa: CATSRDLGPTGDGELFF; len: 17; j_gene: TRBJ2-2; v_gene: TRBV15; d_gene: -; abundance: -
CDR3nt: TGTGCCAGCAGCGTATGGGGACAGGGGTTCCAAGAGACCCAGTACTTC; CDR3aa: CASSVWGQGFQETQYF; len: 16; j_gene: TRBJ2-5; v_gene: TRBV9; d_gene: TRBD1; abundance: -
CDR3nt: TGTGCCACTCAACGCTGGCAATATAGCAATCAGCCCCAGCATTTT; CDR3aa: CATQRWQYSNQPQHF; len: 15; j_gene: TRBJ1-5; v_gene: TRBV28; d_gene: -; abundance: -
CDR3nt: TGTGCCAGCAGCGTAGGGACAGGGGGGACCAAAAACATTCAGTACTTC; CDR3aa: CASSVGTGGTKNIQYF; len: 16; j_gene: TRBJ2-4; v_gene: TRBV9; d_gene: TRBD1; abundance: few
CDR3nt: TGCGCCAGCAGCTTGGACGGCGGGACTCCTGGCGGCTACACCTTC; CDR3aa: CASSLDGGTPGGYTF; len: 15; j_gene: TRBJ1-2; v_gene: TRBV5-1; d_gene: -; abundance: -
CDR3nt: TGTGCCAGCAGCGGGAGGGACCTAGGAATCTACGAGCAGTACTTC; CDR3aa: CASSGRDLGIYEQYF; len: 15; j_gene: TRBJ2-7; v_gene: TRBV5-4; d_gene: TRBD2; abundance: once
CDR3nt: TGCGCCAGCAGCTCGGACTTCTACAATGAGCAGTTCTTC; CDR3aa: CASSSDFYNEQFF; len: 13; j_gene: TRBJ2-1; v_gene: TRBV5-1; d_gene: -; abundance: few
CDR3nt: TGTGCCAGCAGGGACGACAGGGCTAACTATGGCTACACCTTC; CDR3aa: CASRDDRANYGYTF; len: 14; j_gene: TRBJ1-2; v_gene: TRBV9; d_gene: TRBD1; abundance: -
CDR3nt: TGTGCCATCACCCCCAGGGTTTCAGCTGGGGCCAACGTCCTGACTTTC; CDR3aa: CAITPRVSAGANVLTF; len: 16; j_gene: TRBJ2-6; v_gene: TRBV10-3; d_gene: -; abundance: -
CDR3nt: TGTGCCGCTGGGCCAGGGGATGGCACTGAAGCTTTCTTT; CDR3aa: CAAGPGDGTEAFF; len: 13; j_gene: TRBJ1-1; v_gene: TRBV19; d_gene: -; abundance: -
CDR3nt: TGCGCCAGCAGCCCTCACCCCCCCGGCGGACAGTCGGCGGAGACCCAGTACTTC; CDR3aa: CASSPHPPGGQSAETQYF; len: 18; j_gene: TRBJ2-5; v_gene: TRBV5-1; d_gene: -; abundance: few
CDR3nt: TGTGCCAGCAGCTTAGCTGGCGGGAGGGGGAACAATGAGCAGTTCTTC; CDR3aa: CASSLAGGRGNNEQFF; len: 16; j_gene: TRBJ2-1; v_gene: TRBV11-1; d_gene: TRBD2; abundance: few
CDR3nt: TGTGCCAGCAGCGTAGCGGCTAGCGGGAGGGATGAGCAGTTCTTC; CDR3aa: CASSVAASGRDEQFF; len: 15; j_gene: TRBJ2-1; v_gene: TRBV9; d_gene: TRBD2; abundance: few
CDR3nt: TGTGCCAGCAGCTCCCAGACTAGCGGGAGGATTAATGAGCAGTTCTTC; CDR3aa: CASSSQTSGRINEQFF; len: 16; j_gene: TRBJ2-1; v_gene: TRBV7-3; d_gene: TRBD2; abundance: -
CDR3nt: TGCAGCGTTGAAGAATGGACTAGCGGACTCAGCGAGCAGTACTTC; CDR3aa: CSVEEWTSGLSEQYF; len: 15; j_gene: TRBJ2-7; v_gene: TRBV29-1; d_gene: TRBD2; abundance: few
CDR3nt: TGTGCCAGCACCTCTGACGGGGAAAGTGGGGACAGGGGGGAAGAGACCCAGTACTTC; CDR3aa: CASTSDGESGDRGEETQYF; len: 19; j_gene: TRBJ2-5; v_gene: TRBV27; d_gene: TRBD1; abundance: few
CDR3nt: TGTGCCAGCAGCCAGGGGACAGGCCTAAATGAGCAGTTCTTC; CDR3aa: CASSQGTGLNEQFF; len: 14; j_gene: TRBJ2-1; v_gene: TRBV4-2; d_gene: TRBD1; abundance: -
CDR3nt: TGTGCCAGCAGTAGGACATCAAGCTCCGGGGAGCTGTTTTTT; CDR3aa: CASSRTSSSGELFF; len: 14; j_gene: TRBJ2-2; v_gene: TRBV5-4; d_gene: -; abundance: many
CDR3nt: TGCGCCAGCAGCCCAGAGCGGGGAGGGGACGAGCAGTACTTC; CDR3aa: CASSPERGGDEQYF; len: 14; j_gene: TRBJ2-7; v_gene: TRBV5-1; d_gene: TRBD2; abundance: -
CDR3nt: TGTGCCAGTAACGTGGGCGCGTCCGGAAACACCATATATTTT; CDR3aa: CASNVGASGNTIYF; len: 14; j_gene: TRBJ1-3; v_gene: TRBV19; d_gene: -; abundance: few
CDR3nt: TGTGCCAGCAGCGTAGGTCAGGGAACCGAGCAGTACTTC; CDR3aa: CASSVGQGTEQYF; len: 13; j_gene: TRBJ2-7; v_gene: TRBV9; d_gene: -; abundance: -
CDR3nt: TGTGCCAGCAGAACGTCAGGGGGCGACTATGGCTACACCTTC; CDR3aa: CASRTSGGDYGYTF; len: 14; j_gene: TRBJ1-2; v_gene: TRBV28; d_gene: TRBD1; abundance: many
CDR3nt: TGTGCCAGCAGCCGGGACTTTAGCACAGATACGCAGTATTTT; CDR3aa: CASSRDFSTDTQYF; len: 14; j_gene: TRBJ2-3; v_gene: TRBV7-2; d_gene: -; abundance: few
CDR3nt: TGTGCCAGCAGCCGAGAGACCTATAATTCACCCCTCCACTTT; CDR3aa: CASSRETYNSPLHF; len: 14; j_gene: TRBJ1-6; v_gene: TRBV28; d_gene: -; abundance: few
CDR3nt: TGTGCCAGCAGTGTTACAGGGGGCAAGAACACTGAAGCTTTCTTT; CDR3aa: CASSVTGGKNTEAFF; len: 15; j_gene: TRBJ1-1; v_gene: TRBV2; d_gene: TRBD1; abundance: few
CDR3nt: TGTGCCAGCAGCTCAGGACTAGCGGGAGATGAGACCCAGTACTTC; CDR3aa: CASSSGLAGDETQYF; len: 15; j_gene: TRBJ2-5; v_gene: TRBV7-9; d_gene: TRBD2; abundance: few
CDR3nt: TGTGCCAGCAGCTTAGCGCGAGCGGGAGGGAAAGAGACCCAGTACTTC; CDR3aa: CASSLARAGGKETQYF; len: 16; j_gene: TRBJ2-5; v_gene: TRBV7-9; d_gene: TRBD2; abundance: -
CDR3nt: TGTGCCAGCAGCTTAATCGACACAGGGGAGCGTCGGCAGTTCTTC; CDR3aa: CASSLIDTGERRQFF; len: 15; j_gene: TRBJ2-1; v_gene: TRBV7-9; d_gene: TRBD1; abundance: -
CDR3nt: TGTGCCAGCAGCTTACAGGGCTCCGCCGGCCCCTATGGCTACACCTTC; CDR3aa: CASSLQGSAGPYGYTF; len: 16; j_gene: TRBJ1-2; v_gene: TRBV2; d_gene: -; abundance: few
CDR3nt: TGTGCCAGCAGCTTGGCCAGTGGCGGGGGTGTGTTCTTC; CDR3aa: CASSLASGGGVFF; len: 13; j_gene: TRBJ2-1; v_gene: TRBV5-6; d_gene: TRBD2; abundance: few
CDR3nt: TGTGCCAGCAGCTTTAAGGCAGGGGGAGGCTATGGCTACACCTTC; CDR3aa: CASSFKAGGGYGYTF; len: 15; j_gene: TRBJ1-2; v_gene: TRBV7-2; d_gene: TRBD1; abundance: -
CDR3nt: TGTGCCAGCAGCTTTTTTCTAGTCTCGCGGAATGAGCAGTTCTTC; CDR3aa: CASSFFLVSRNEQFF; len: 15; j_gene: TRBJ2-1; v_gene: TRBV13; d_gene: -; abundance: few
CDR3nt: TGTGCCAGCAGCCCCCGCGGAGGGTTCGCAGATACGCAGTATTTT; CDR3aa: CASSPRGGFADTQYF; len: 15; j_gene: TRBJ2-3; v_gene: TRBV7-2; d_gene: -; abundance: -
CDR3nt: TGTGCCAGCAGTGAAGCCAGTTACGAGCAGTACTTC; CDR3aa: CASSEASYEQYF; len: 12; j_gene: TRBJ2-7; v_gene: TRBV6-1; d_gene: -; abundance: -
CDR3nt: TGCGCCAGCAGTATTAGCGGGGAATACAATGAGCAGTTCTTC; CDR3aa: CASSISGEYNEQFF; len: 14; j_gene: TRBJ2-1; v_gene: TRBV5-1; d_gene: TRBD2; abundance: -
CDR3nt: TGTGCCAGCAGTGCCACTAGCGGGAATGTTTATGACACAGATACGCAGTATTTT; CDR3aa: CASSATSGNVYDTDTQYF; len: 18; j_gene: TRBJ2-3; v_gene: TRBV6-1; d_gene: TRBD2; abundance: -
CDR3nt: TGTGCCAGTAAGGACGGGACTAGTAGCAATCAGCCCCAGCATTTT; CDR3aa: CASKDGTSSNQPQHF; len: 15; j_gene: TRBJ1-5; v_gene: TRBV19; d_gene: -; abundance: many
CDR3nt: TGTGCCAGCACCCTAGCGGACTCCCCGACCTACGAGCAGTACTTC; CDR3aa: CASTLADSPTYEQYF; len: 15; j_gene: TRBJ2-7; v_gene: TRBV7-2; d_gene: TRBD2; abundance: -
CDR3nt: TGTGCCAGCAGCCTCTCGGGAGGCGAGCAGTTCTTC; CDR3aa: CASSLSGGEQFF; len: 12; j_gene: TRBJ2-1; v_gene: TRBV5-4; d_gene: TRBD2; abundance: many
CDR3nt: TGTGCCTGGAGTGCGCGTGGAAACACCATATATTTT; CDR3aa: CAWSARGNTIYF; len: 12; j_gene: TRBJ1-3; v_gene: TRBV30; d_gene: -; abundance: few
CDR3nt: TGTGCCAGCAGTTACTCGAAGTGGGCGGGAGCAGATACGCAGTATTTT; CDR3aa: CASSYSKWAGADTQYF; len: 16; j_gene: TRBJ2-3; v_gene: TRBV6-5; d_gene: TRBD2; abundance: few
CDR3nt: TGTGCCAGCAGCTTAGGACGCCTAACAGGTTACGAGCAGTACTTC; CDR3aa: CASSLGRLTGYEQYF; len: 15; j_gene: TRBJ2-7; v_gene: TRBV7-2; d_gene: -; abundance: -
CDR3nt: TGTGCCAGTAAAGCACAGGGAAGGAGCTATGGCTACACCTTC; CDR3aa: CASKAQGRSYGYTF; len: 14; j_gene: TRBJ1-2; v_gene: TRBV19; d_gene: -; abundance: few
CDR3nt: TGTGCCAGCAGCTTAGCTGGACTAGACACCGAGCAGTACTTC; CDR3aa: CASSLAGLDTEQYF; len: 14; j_gene: TRBJ2-7; v_gene: TRBV7-9; d_gene: TRBD2; abundance: many
CDR3nt: TGTGCCAGCTCTTCCTCAAAGACGGGTGAAGCTTTCTTT; CDR3aa: CASSSSKTGEAFF; len: 13; j_gene: TRBJ1-1; v_gene: TRBV18; d_gene: -; abundance: few
CDR3nt: TGTGCCAGCAGCTCACGGGTCCCCACGGAGCAGTACTTC; CDR3aa: CASSSRVPTEQYF; len: 13; j_gene: TRBJ2-7; v_gene: TRBV7-2; d_gene: -; abundance: -
CDR3nt: TGCGCCAGCAGCTTGGAGTTCGCAGGGGGAAACTATGGCTACACCTTC; CDR3aa: CASSLEFAGGNYGYTF; len: 16; j_gene: TRBJ1-2; v_gene: TRBV5-1; d_gene: TRBD1; abundance: -
CDR3nt: TGTGCCAGCAGCCAAGATCGACTAGCGGGAGTCGGAACAGATACGCAGTATTTT; CDR3aa: CASSQDRLAGVGTDTQYF; len: 18; j_gene: TRBJ2-3; v_gene: TRBV4-2; d_gene: TRBD2; abundance: -
CDR3nt: TGCGCCAGCAGCTTGCGGACAGCATCTTACGAGCAGTACTTC; CDR3aa: CASSLRTASYEQYF; len: 14; j_gene: TRBJ2-7; v_gene: TRBV5-1; d_gene: -; abundance: -
CDR3nt: TGTGCCAGCAGTTTAAAGTGGGGAATAGCGGGAGGTGAGACCCAGTACTTC; CDR3aa: CASSLKWGIAGGETQYF; len: 17; j_gene: TRBJ2-5; v_gene: TRBV27; d_gene: TRBD2; abundance: -